Below, 30 T cell receptor beta chains from the same sample are listed, as sequenced in a study of blood T cell repertoires in COVID-19. Method: immunoSEQ multiplex PCR; TCRdb's copy keeps in-frame clones and lacks some. Of 260,000 or so clones listed, roughly 80% are singletons. The sample comprised peripheral blood. All receptors come from a woman in her 70s with acute or convalescent COVID-19.

The J gene is TRBJ2-7, the V gene TRBV18; 10 bases match TRBD1. V lost 8 bases, J lost 1 base, and 5 bases stayed unmatched. Germline loops: CDR1 KGHSH, CDR2 LQKENI. The CDR3 covers 14 residues. CDR3 sequence reads: CASADRGLSYEQYF. CDR3 nucleotides: TGTGCCAGCGCTGACAGGGGGCTGTCCTACGAGCAGTACTTC.

For this clone: This may stem from a read error, because a much larger clone lies one nucleotide away. The chain links TRBV5-4 to TRBJ1-2; D perhaps matches TRBD1 (5 bases). The CDR3 loop spans 13 amino acids. The V end lost 1 base, the J end lost 1 base, and 5 bases lay between the germline ends. CDR1 is SGHNT and CDR2 is YYREEE in the germline V gene (reference sequence). As DNA, the CDR3 is TGTGCCAGCAGCTTGAGGGGTAACTATGGCTACACCTTC. It yields the protein CASSLRGNYGYTF.

V and J are TRBV21-1 and TRBJ1-1. TRBV21-1 counts as a pseudogene. The CDR3 totals 14 residues. CDR3 amino acids: CASSKNRELTEAFF. The CDR3 nucleotides read TGTGCCAGCAGCAAAAATAGGGAGCTCACTGAAGCTTTCTTT.

This clone was counted a few times. This chain uses TRBV12-3 or TRBV12-4 with TRBJ1-2; 8 bases are shared with TRBD1. The CDR3 runs 13 residues. V dropped 4 bases and J dropped 8; count of bases not matched to a gene: 6. The DNA of the CDR3 is TGTGCCAGCAGTTCCTCCGGGACAGGAGGCTACACCTTC. It translates to CASSSSGTGGYTF.

This clone was seen a handful of times. V is TRBV18 and J is TRBJ1-5; D is unresolved. This CDR3 has 15 residues. The V end was cut by 3 bases, the J end by 3 bases, with 12 bases between. CDR1 and CDR2 from the germline V gene are KGHSH and LQKENI. The CDR3 DNA is TGTGCCAGCTCACCTACACTACAATACAATCAGCCCCAGCATTTT. It translates to CASSPTLQYNQPQHF.

The gene calls are TRBV19 and TRBJ2-4; maybe TRBD1 (5 bases). Germline V lookup: CDR1 LNHDA, CDR2 SQIVND (reference sequence). CDR3 size: 15 residues. The V end was cut by 1 base, the J end by 4 bases, with 11 bases between. Here the CDR3 DNA reads TGTGCCAGTAGTATAGGGGGCACCACGAAAAACATTCAGTACTTC. It specifies CASSIGGTTKNIQYF.

This clone was seen more than once but under ten times. The V gene is TRBV24-1, the J gene TRBJ2-6; possibly TRBD2 for D (5 bases). The CDR3 extends over 17 amino acids. Germline lookup yields CDR1 KGHDR and CDR2 SFDVKD. V was shortened by 4 bases and J by 0 bases, with 12 bases between the two germline ends. The CDR3 loop reads CATSDSGWSSGANVLTF. CDR3 coding DNA: TGTGCCACCAGTGACAGCGGCTGGAGCTCTGGGGCCAACGTCCTGACTTTC.

This sequence joins TRBV7-9 and TRBJ2-2, with D unclear. Germline V CDR1 and CDR2: SEHNR, FQNEAQ (reference sequence). Trimming shortened V by 3 bases and J by 4 bases, and 6 bases separated the two germline ends. The CDR3 is 13 residues long. CDR3 in DNA: TGTGCCAGCAGCTTCTCAGTCACCGGGGAGCTGTTTTTT. Residues: CASSFSVTGELFF.

V is TRBV6-5 and J is TRBJ1-4; D possibly corresponds to TRBD1 (6 bases). This CDR3 region has 15 residues. Germline V gives CDR1 MNHEY, CDR2 SVGAGI. V dropped 5 bases and J dropped 1 base, with 11 bases sitting between them. This chain's CDR3 is CASSLRGGTNEKLFF. The CDR3 nucleotides read TGTGCCAGCAGTCTAAGGGGGGGAACTAATGAAAAACTGTTTTTT.

The chain links TRBV10-3 to TRBJ2-2, with D possibly being TRBD1 (6 bases). The germline gives CDR1 ENHRY, CDR2 SYGVKD. This CDR3 comprises 19 residues. V was trimmed by 3 bases and J by 4 bases, leaving 24 bases between them. CDR3 DNA: TGTGCCATCAGTGAAGACAGGCCCGGGGTCTTCCGGCGCACCGGGGAGCTGTTTTTT. Residues: CAISEDRPGVFRRTGELFF.

The chain carries TRBV4-2 and TRBJ1-2, with D maybe TRBD1 (6 bases). The CDR3 sequence is 17 residues long. Germline V gives CDR1 LGHNA, CDR2 YNFKEQ. V was shortened by 0 bases and J by 0 bases, with 14 bases between the two germline ends. CDR3 sequence: CASSQDYRTAPNYGYTF. The DNA of the CDR3 is TGTGCCAGCAGCCAAGATTATCGGACAGCACCTAACTATGGCTACACCTTC.

The chain joins TRBV2 to TRBJ1-6; weak D call: TRBD1 (5 bases). The V gene's germline CDR1 is SNHLY and CDR2 FYNNEI. The CDR3 loop spans 13 amino acids. Between the trimmed V and J ends, which lost 6 bases and 7 bases, there was a span of 10 bases. The CDR3 coding sequence is TGTGCCAGCAGGTTGGGGGGGAATTCACCCCTCCACTTT. Protein product: CASRLGGNSPLHF.

The V and J genes are TRBV30 and TRBJ1-2; the D is unclear. Germline CDR1 is GTSNPN and CDR2 is SVGIG (reference sequence). The length of the CDR3 is 13 residues. V was trimmed by 3 bases and J by 8 bases, leaving 16 bases between them. CDR3 DNA: TGTGCCTGGAGCGCCCGGGGAGTAGACGGCTACACCTTC. It yields the protein CAWSARGVDGYTF.

The chain has TRBV4-2 and TRBJ2-3, with 9 nucleotides matching TRBD1. V lost 4 bases to trimming and J lost 4 bases; unmatched junction nucleotides: 15. Germline lookup yields CDR1 LGHNA and CDR2 YNFKEQ. This CDR3 comprises 18 residues. The CDR3 DNA follows: TGTGCCAGCAGCCCAGCGCTCGGTACAGGGGGCTTCTCAGATACGCAGTATTTT. This gives the protein CASSPALGTGGFSDTQYF.

The rearrangement uses TRBV4-1 and TRBJ2-7, with 10 bases fitting TRBD1. The germline CDR1 and CDR2 sequences are MGHRA and YSYEKL. The CDR3 loop spans 17 amino acids. V lost 4 bases to trimming and J lost 5 bases; unmatched junction nucleotides: 14. The CDR3 region is CASSPSQGRGQGHEQYF. The CDR3, as DNA: TGCGCCAGCAGCCCCTCCCAGGGAAGGGGACAGGGGCACGAGCAGTACTTC.

DNA of the CDR3: TGCGCCAGCAGCCCTGGACAGACCTACGAGCAGTACTTC. Protein sequence: CASSPGQTYEQYF. The chain recombines TRBV5-1 with TRBJ2-7; TRBD1 might be the D (6 bases). V was cut by 4 bases and J by 2 bases, with 10 bases left in between. CDR1 and CDR2 from the germline V gene are SGHRS and YFSETQ. The CDR3 runs 13 residues.

The rearrangement uses TRBV11-2 and TRBJ2-7, with D perhaps TRBD1 (6 bases). The germline V gene encodes CDR1 SGHAT and CDR2 FQNNGV. The CDR3 runs to 14 residues. The germline V and J ends were trimmed by 5 bases and 3 bases, with 14 bases remaining between them. In DNA, the CDR3 is TGTGCCAGCAGCAAGGCAGACAGGCTCTACGAGCAGTACTTC. Amino acid sequence: CASSKADRLYEQYF.

The genes are TRBV5-6 and TRBJ1-2; 10 bases are shared with TRBD1. V trimming: 4 bases; J trimming: 6 bases; junction bases outside the gene matches: 6. The CDR3 has 14 residues. CDR1 is SGHDT and CDR2 is YYEEEE in the germline V gene. The CDR3 reads CASSALGQGNGYTF. The DNA of the CDR3 is TGTGCCAGCAGCGCTTTGGGACAGGGGAATGGCTACACCTTC. The complete variable domain, with remaining parts taken from reference TRBV5-6 and TRBJ1-2, reads DAGVTQSPTHLIKTRGQQVTLRCSPKSGHDTVSWYQQALGQGPQFIFQYYEEEERQRGNFPDRFSGHQFPNYSSELNVNALLLGDSALYLCASSALGQGNGYTFGSGTRLTVV.

The chain joins TRBV7-2 to TRBJ1-4, with 7 nucleotides matching TRBD1. Germline lookup yields CDR1 SGHTA and CDR2 FQGNSA. This CDR3 has 16 amino acids. The V gene end was trimmed by 5 bases and the J gene end by 9 bases; junction bases not matched to a gene: 15. CDR3 loop: CASSPGGAVRGKKLFF. CDR3 DNA: TGTGCCAGCAGCCCAGGGGGAGCCGTGAGGGGTAAAAAACTGTTTTTT. Together with reference TRBV7-2 and TRBJ1-4, the CDR3 gives the full variable domain: GAGVSQSPSNKVTEKGKDVELRCDPISGHTALYWYRQSLGQGLEFLIYFQGNSAPDKSGLPSDRFSAERTGGSVSTLTIQRTQQEDSAVYLCASSPGGAVRGKKLFFGSGTQLSVL.

The CDR3 DNA reads as TGCGCCAGCAGCCAAGATGCCGTGACTAGCGGGGGGGCCGGGGAGCTGTTTTTT. Translated, it gives CASSQDAVTSGGAGELFF. The chain recombines TRBV4-3 with TRBJ2-2, with 14 nucleotides matching TRBD2. Unmatched junction bases numbered 6, after V lost 0 bases and J lost 6 bases. Germline CDR1 LGHNA, CDR2 YSLEER. This CDR3 spans 18 amino acids.

V gene TRBV6-2 or TRBV6-3 combines with J gene TRBJ2-7; D is unresolved. The CDR3 loop spans 13 amino acids. CDR1 and CDR2 (germline): MNHEY, SVGEGT. V shed 5 bases and J shed 3 bases, with 11 bases lying between them. In nucleotides, the CDR3 is TGTGCCAGCAGTACGCACGGTGGCTACGAGCAGTACTTC. The encoded protein is CASSTHGGYEQYF.

This clone showed up just once. J is TRBJ2-2 and V is TRBV4-3; 7 nucleotides align to TRBD1. Losses at the gene ends were 0 bases for V and 0 bases for J; bases not matched to a gene: 1. The CDR3 runs to 16 residues. Germline-derived CDR1 and CDR2 are LGHNA and YSLEER. The CDR3 loop is CASSQETGTNTGELFF. Written as DNA, the CDR3 is TGCGCCAGCAGCCAAGAGACAGGGACGAACACCGGGGAGCTGTTTTTT.

V and J are TRBV7-2 and TRBJ2-2; maybe TRBD1 (6 bases). The CDR3 is 15 residues long. V lost 2 bases, J lost 4 bases, and 11 bases lay in between. CDR1 is SGHTA and CDR2 is FQGNSA in the germline V gene. The CDR3 region is CASSLTGPVTGELFF. CDR3 sequence (DNA): TGTGCCAGCAGCTTAACAGGGCCGGTCACCGGGGAGCTGTTTTTT.

The chain employs TRBV19 and TRBJ1-1; D gene ambiguous. Germline values: CDR1 LNHDA, CDR2 SQIVND (reference sequence). The CDR3 runs to 13 residues. Trimming stripped 10 bases from V and 1 base from J, with 13 bases between. The CDR3 sequence is CATGREGNTEAFF. The CDR3 DNA follows: TGTGCCACGGGAAGGGAGGGGAACACTGAAGCTTTCTTT.

The J gene is TRBJ2-7, the V gene TRBV28; D uncertain. V dropped 5 bases and J dropped 1 base, with 15 bases sitting between them. This CDR3 contains 15 residues. The germline CDR1 and CDR2 sequences are MDHEN and SYDVKM. The CDR3 here is CASSRGMGRSYEQYF. The CDR3 DNA is TGTGCCAGCAGTCGAGGTATGGGTAGGTCCTACGAGCAGTACTTC.

About this clone itself: This same CDR3 is encoded by further DNA sequences in the sample. The V and J genes are TRBV18 and TRBJ2-3; D not certain. Germline CDR1 KGHSH, CDR2 LQKENI. V lost 3 bases to trimming and J lost 5 bases, with 3 bases between them. The CDR3 runs 11 residues. The CDR3: CASSPQDTQYF. CDR3 DNA: TGTGCCAGCTCACCTCAAGATACGCAGTATTTT.

The chain is built from TRBV24-1 and TRBJ1-2; TRBD1 matches 7 bases. This CDR3 spans 14 amino acids. The J segment lost 8 bases and the V segment lost 7 bases, leaving 12 bases of the junction unmatched. CDR1 and CDR2 (germline): KGHDR, SFDVKD. Here the CDR3 reads CATSLTGASGGYTF. In nucleotides, the CDR3 is TGTGCCACCAGCCTTACAGGGGCATCGGGAGGCTACACCTTC.

The rearrangement joins TRBV6-5 to TRBJ1-1; 9 bases match TRBD1. The CDR3 runs 15 residues. V shed 3 bases and J 0 bases; nucleotides not matched to a gene: 2. CDR1 is MNHEY, CDR2 SVGAGI, per germline. CDR3 sequence (DNA): TGTGCCAGCAGTTATCGGACAGGGGTGAACACTGAAGCTTTCTTT. It specifies CASSYRTGVNTEAFF.

The rearrangement uses TRBV2 and TRBJ1-5, with D maybe TRBD1 (5 bases). Looked up from germline, CDR1 is SNHLY and CDR2 is FYNNEI. The ends were cut back, 6 bases at V and 0 bases at J, with 9 bases in the middle. The CDR3 covers 14 residues. Here the CDR3 reads CASRQETSNQPQHF. The DNA for the CDR3 is TGTGCCAGCAGACAGGAAACTAGCAATCAGCCCCAGCATTTT.

CDR3: CASSSLAGGSNTQYF. DNA for the CDR3: TGTGCCAGCAGCTCTCTAGCGGGGGGAAGTAATACGCAGTATTTT. The gene calls are TRBV5-4 and TRBJ2-3, with TRBD2 matching over 11 bases. CDR1 is SGHNT, CDR2 YYREEE, per germline (reference sequence). The ends lost 3 bases at V and 7 bases at J; junction bases unmatched: 7. The CDR3 extends over 15 amino acids.